Included here is one TCR beta chain sequence, with context. Its antigen is not known. These data originate in a study of cytomegalovirus exposure and HLA in healthy donors. Across the whole study: The study's early data release held roughly 91 million unique TCRs from HLA-typed donors.

Trimming at V came to 2 bases and at J to 3 bases, leaving 10 bases not matched to a gene. CDR3 length: 17 amino acids. CDR1 and CDR2 from the germline V gene are SGHTA and FQGNSA. Study findings and constraints: The majority of TCR sequences were rare, yet some public TCRs appeared in many donors.

This PCR relied on a set of 60 Vbeta primers and 13 Jbeta primers. Measured with immunoSEQ multiplex PCR; TCRdb has only the in-frame clones, and not every one. This listing includes around 42,000 clones. The origin of this receptor is a man aged 25-45 years in good health and CMV-seronegative. Sequencing was carried out using PBMCs. The chain recombines TRBV7-2 with TRBJ1-1; 9 nucleotides align to TRBD1. In DNA form, the CDR3 reads TGTGCCAGCAGCTTACATCATACAGGGGGCATGGACACTGAAGCTTTCTTT. It codes for CASSLHHTGGMDTEAFF.